This T cell receptor (beta chain) was documented in a study of neoadjuvant anti-PD-1 for oral cavity cancer (dated by TCRdb to about 2021). Regarding the complete study: Before undergoing curative-intent surgical resection, most patients got three to four biweekly nivolumab doses at 3 mg/kg. Patients who did not progress were given a fourth nivolumab dose at about day 43 and had definitive surgical resection on days 50-56. Under RECIST 1.1, patients with complete response, partial response or stable disease were classed as responders, and patients with progression were classed as non-responders. There were approximately 12 patients in the parent correlative cohort, and the response rate was more than 25%. Paper-wide results and their limitations: After neoadjuvant nivolumab, non-responders showed significantly higher T cell clonality (Gini index) in PBMCs than responders did. The TCR analyses had only three patients in each response group, and the authors called for validation in larger cohorts. Higher pretreatment blood TCRbeta clonality and lower post-treatment tumor TCRbeta clonality were correlated with higher pretreatment blood Treg/Th17 ratios.

Notes on this clone: No cognate antigen has been identified for it. Base qualities are missing; no much larger clone stands one base away.

The sample's time point, from its label and the paper: before neoadjuvant nivolumab. Patients had been newly diagnosed with stage II-IVA oral cavity squamous cell carcinoma, and no prior systemic or radiation treatment had been given to the patients. Everyone in the cohort had locally advanced, HPV-negative oral cavity squamous cell carcinoma. No culture maintenance or expansion was done, as the peripheral blood mononuclear cells went straight to analysis. The samples were obtained from a longitudinal correlative study of a single-arm phase II trial testing neoadjuvant nivolumab in oral cavity squamous cell carcinoma. Genomic DNA-based TCRbeta sequencing was performed on subject-matched pre- and post-treatment PBMCs and tumors from three responders and three non-responders. Peripheral blood mononuclear cells were collected before nivolumab treatment and again after treatment, at the time of surgery. The Maxwell RSC DNA from Cells kit was used to extract genomic DNA from PBMCs.

For deep sequencing of PBMC libraries, mostly about 450 ng of input genomic DNA was used, and six replicates were run per sample. Following the manufacturer's instructions, the team built TCRbeta libraries using the immunoSEQ hsTCRbeta kit. An Illumina NovaSeq 6000 S4 flow cell was used to sequence the final libraries, which had first been combined to 3 nM. As for the authors' bioinformatics: The immunoSEQ Analyzer was used for raw data preprocessing and quality control. The analysis was limited to productive rearrangements, and each clonotype was defined by a unique CDR3 amino acid sequence. Repertoire clonality was estimated as the Gini-Simpson index, computed with the R package tcR. Student's t test was used to compare Gini indices, and Pearson correlation was used to assess associations with tumor size change. TCRdb re-hosts the immuneACCESS table, in-frame sequences only. Its copies lack some clones; in the studies checked, an unresolved V gene accounts for under half of them, and the cause for the rest is not known. V and J calls and clone size are given by that table; D and trimming were obtained from the DNA. The sample contains 50,000 to 65,000 clones, around 85% of them found a single time. Around 2.6% of the sample belongs to the ten largest clones.

V is pared back by 5 bases and J by 0 bases, with 14 bases lying between the germline termini. The CDR3 covers 16 residues, taking in both the cysteine and the phenylalanine. The DNA shown is the 48-base CDR3, in frame from base 1. CDR1 is given as LNHDA and CDR2 as SQIVND, both from the germline V gene (reference sequence). The chain couples TRBV19 to TRBJ1-5, with the identity of the D gene unclear. The TCR comes from a person between 35 and 79 years old with oral cavity squamous cell carcinoma. The specimen comprised PBMCs, sampled before nivolumab (anti-PD-1) treatment. The DNA sequence follows: TGTGCCAGTAGTCCTCTAGTGGTCCATAGCAATCAGCCCCAGCATTTT. This codes for CASSPLVVHSNQPQHF.